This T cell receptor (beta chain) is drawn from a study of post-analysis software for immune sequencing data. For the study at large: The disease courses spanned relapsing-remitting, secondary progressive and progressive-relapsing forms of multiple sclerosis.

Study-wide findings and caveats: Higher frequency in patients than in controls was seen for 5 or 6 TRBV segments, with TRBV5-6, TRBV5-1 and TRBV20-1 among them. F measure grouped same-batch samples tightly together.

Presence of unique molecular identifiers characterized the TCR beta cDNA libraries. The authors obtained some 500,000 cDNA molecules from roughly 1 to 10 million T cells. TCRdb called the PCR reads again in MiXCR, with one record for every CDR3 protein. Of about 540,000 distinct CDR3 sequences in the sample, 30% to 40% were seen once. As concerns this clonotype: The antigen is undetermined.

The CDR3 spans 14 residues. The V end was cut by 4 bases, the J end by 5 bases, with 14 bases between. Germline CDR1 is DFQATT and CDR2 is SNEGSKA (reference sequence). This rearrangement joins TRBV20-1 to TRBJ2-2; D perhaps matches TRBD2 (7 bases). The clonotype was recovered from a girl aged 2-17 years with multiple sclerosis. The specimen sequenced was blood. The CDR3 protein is CSAIRGGGTGELFF. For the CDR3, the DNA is TGCAGTGCTATTCGAGGGGGAGGGACCGGGGAGCTGTTTTTT.